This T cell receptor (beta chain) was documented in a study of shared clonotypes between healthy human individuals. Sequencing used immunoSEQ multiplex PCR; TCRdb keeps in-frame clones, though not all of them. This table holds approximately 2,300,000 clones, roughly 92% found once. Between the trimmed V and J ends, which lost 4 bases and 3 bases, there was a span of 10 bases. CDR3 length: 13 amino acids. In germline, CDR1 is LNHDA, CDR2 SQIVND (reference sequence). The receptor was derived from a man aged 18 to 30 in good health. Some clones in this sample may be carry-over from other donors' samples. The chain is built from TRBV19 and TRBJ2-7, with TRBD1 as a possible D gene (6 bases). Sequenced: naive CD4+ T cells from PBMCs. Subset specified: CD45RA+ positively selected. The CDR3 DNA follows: TGTGCCAGTAGTAATCAGGGGAACTACGAGCAGTACTTC. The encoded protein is CASSNQGNYEQYF. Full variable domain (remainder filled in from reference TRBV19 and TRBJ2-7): DGGITQSPKYLFRKEGQNVTLSCEQNLNHDAMYWYRQDPGQGLRLIYYSQIVNDFQKGDIAEGYSVSREKKESFPLTVTSAQKNPTAFYLCASSNQGNYEQYFGPGTRLTVT.